Listed here are 23 T cell receptor beta chains from one sample, sequenced in a study of T-cell reconstitution after alpha-beta-depleted transplantation in children. Unique molecular identifiers were incorporated when the TCRbeta library was constructed. TCRdb re-analysed the PCR reads in MiXCR, keeping a single row per CDR3 protein. This table has 530,000 or so distinct CDR3 sequences, about a quarter appearing once. The specimen comprised PBMCs, sampled before TCRalphabeta/CD19-depleted stem cell transplant. The origin of the receptors is a boy younger than two with Wiskott-Aldrich syndrome, due to receive a stem cell transplant.

The genes are TRBV5-1 and TRBJ1-1, with 7 bases identical to TRBD1. With V trimmed by 4 bases and J by 3 bases, 9 bases remained unmatched. Germline CDR1 reads SGHRS; CDR2 reads YFSETQ. This CDR3 is 15 amino acids long. CDR3 sequence: CASSQSGGGHTEAFF. The CDR3 DNA is TGCGCCAGCAGCCAATCAGGGGGTGGGCACACTGAAGCTTTCTTT.

The sample holds a few counts of this clonotype. V and J are TRBV9 and TRBJ2-1, with D possibly being TRBD1 or TRBD2 (5 bases each). V was pared by 3 bases and J by 10 bases, with 14 bases between. This CDR3 spans 13 amino acids. From germline, CDR1 is SGDLS and CDR2 YYNGEE. CDR3 in DNA: TGTGCCAGCAGCGCCCGCGATTGGGGGGAGCAGTTCTTC. The encoded protein is CASSARDWGEQFF.

This clonotype was recorded once. V and J are TRBV5-1 and TRBJ2-2; D uncertain. Trimming stripped 4 bases from V and 0 bases from J, with 10 bases between. CDR1 is SGHRS and CDR2 is YFSETQ in the germline V gene. The CDR3 extends over 15 amino acids. The CDR3 DNA reads as TGCGCCAGCAGCCCGAGTGTTGCGAACACCGGGGAGCTGTTTTTT. Protein sequence: CASSPSVANTGELFF.

J is TRBJ2-3 and V is TRBV20-1; D remains unclear. The CDR3 length is 12 residues. Germline V gene sequence: CDR1 DFQATT, CDR2 SNEGSKA (reference sequence). Trimming cost V 4 bases and J 6 bases, with 11 bases left between them. The CDR3 reads CSAIPLGDTQYF. CDR3 DNA: TGCAGTGCTATCCCGCTAGGTGATACGCAGTATTTT.

This chain connects TRBV19 to TRBJ2-1, with TRBD2 matching over 13 bases. The germline V gene encodes CDR1 LNHDA and CDR2 SQIVND (reference sequence). V lost 5 bases to trimming and J lost 3 bases; unmatched junction nucleotides: 7. This CDR3 has 17 amino acids. CDR3 nucleotides: TGTGCCAGTAGTCCCCGGACTAGCGGGAGTGTCTACAATGAGCAGTTCTTC. Encoded protein: CASSPRTSGSVYNEQFF.

The chain uses TRBV20-1 and TRBJ2-3; D is uncertain. Per the germline V gene, CDR1 is DFQATT and CDR2 is SNEGSKA (reference sequence). The CDR3 sequence is 14 residues long. The V and J ends lost 3 bases and 2 bases respectively, with 12 bases between them. CDR3 in DNA: TGCAGTGCTAGCGTTCTGCTGAACACAGATACGCAGTATTTT. Its protein is CSASVLLNTDTQYF.

This chain uses TRBV4-1 with TRBJ1-5; no clear D gene. The germline V and J ends were trimmed by 3 bases and 4 bases, with 10 bases remaining between them. Germline CDR1 MGHRA, CDR2 YSYEKL. The CDR3 consists of 14 residues. The CDR3 is CASSQGRANQPQHF. The CDR3 nucleotides read TGCGCCAGCAGCCAGGGTCGGGCTAATCAGCCCCAGCATTTT.

This chain connects TRBV20-1 to TRBJ2-2; D gene uncertain. Trimming removed 6 bases from V and 7 bases from J, with 12 bases in between. The CDR3 has 12 residues. Germline CDR1 reads DFQATT; CDR2 reads SNEGSKA (reference sequence). CDR3: CSASGRVGELFF. The CDR3 bases are TGCAGTGCCTCGGGTCGTGTCGGGGAGCTGTTTTTT.

The rearrangement uses TRBV27 and TRBJ2-5; 8 nucleotides align to TRBD2. Trimming took 2 bases from V and 3 from J; bases not matched to a gene: 5. The CDR3 is made up of 15 amino acids. Germline CDR1 is MNHEY and CDR2 is SMNVEV (reference sequence). Here the CDR3 reads CASSLGGRSEETQYF. Here the CDR3 DNA reads TGTGCCAGCAGTTTAGGCGGGAGGTCAGAAGAGACCCAGTACTTC.

The table lists this clonotype with a few counts. The gene calls are TRBV5-1 and TRBJ2-6, with D possibly called TRBD1 or TRBD2 (5 bases each). From germline, CDR1 is SGHRS and CDR2 YFSETQ. CDR3 length: 17 residues. Trimming left V 0 bases short and J 2 bases short, with 12 bases between. CDR3 in amino acids: CASSLVSGAAGANVLTF. In nucleotides, the CDR3 is TGCGCCAGCAGCTTGGTGTCCGGGGCGGCTGGGGCCAACGTCCTGACTTTC.

Points on this clonotype: This may be a read error, as it is one base from a much larger clone. V gene TRBV5-1 combines with J gene TRBJ2-3; D is unclear. This CDR3 contains 13 residues. Trimming removed 1 base at V and 0 bases at J, with 3 bases between. Germline CDR1 and CDR2: SGHRS and YFSETQ. CDR3 DNA: TGCGCCAGCAGCTTGTACAGCACAGATACGCAGTATTTT. Amino acid sequence: CASSLYSTDTQYF.

The gene calls are TRBV6-2 or TRBV6-3 and TRBJ2-1; 11 bases match TRBD2. The CDR3 consists of 11 residues. Looked up from germline, CDR1 is MNHEY and CDR2 is SVGEGT. V was clipped by 4 bases and J by 16 bases; unmatched bases: 3. The chain's CDR3 is CASSSGLAVFF. The CDR3 DNA reads as TGTGCCAGCAGTTCGGGACTAGCGGTTTTCTTC.

This clonotype was detected only a few times. This chain connects TRBV5-1 to TRBJ2-2; 14 positions agree with TRBD2. Germline lookup yields CDR1 SGHRS and CDR2 YFSETQ. The V and J ends lost 4 bases and 6 bases, in that order; junction bases with no gene match: 5. The CDR3 spans 16 residues. The CDR3 here is CASSQKGLAGAGELFF. CDR3 DNA: TGCGCCAGCAGCCAGAAGGGACTAGCGGGAGCCGGGGAGCTGTTTTTT.

The chain recombines TRBV18 with TRBJ1-1, with D perhaps TRBD1 (6 bases). Germline CDR1 is KGHSH and CDR2 is LQKENI. Trimming took off 3 bases at V and 3 bases at J, with 14 bases between the two ends. The CDR3 is 15 amino acids. CDR3 sequence reads: CASSPRQVSDTEAFF. The DNA for the CDR3 is TGTGCCAGCTCACCCAGACAGGTGTCGGACACTGAAGCTTTCTTT.

The chain is built from TRBV10-3 and TRBJ2-1; TRBD1 agrees at 9 bases. Trimming took 7 bases from V and 3 from J; bases not matched to a gene: 7. The CDR3 is 15 residues long. Germline V gene lookup returns CDR1 ENHRY and CDR2 SYGVKD. The CDR3 DNA follows: TGTGCCATCACCAGACAGGGGGAATTCTACAATGAGCAGTTCTTC. It translates to CAITRQGEFYNEQFF.

The chain is built from TRBV4-1 and TRBJ1-1, with TRBD1 identical over 8 bases. CDR1 and CDR2 (germline): MGHRA, YSYEKL. The CDR3 is made up of 19 amino acids. V dropped 0 bases and J dropped 0; count of bases not matched to a gene: 12. CDR3 DNA: TGCGCCAGCAGCCAAGATCATGGACAGGGTTTCTCGCTGAACACTGAAGCTTTCTTT. This translates into CASSQDHGQGFSLNTEAFF.

V is TRBV14 and J is TRBJ2-3, with D maybe TRBD2 (6 bases). The germline gives CDR1 SGHDN, CDR2 FVKESK. The CDR3 extends over 14 amino acids. The V end was cut by 1 base, the J end by 6 bases, with 11 bases between. The CDR3: CASSQAPGADTQYF. Here the CDR3 DNA reads TGTGCCAGCAGCCAAGCCCCGGGAGCCGATACGCAGTATTTT.

V and J are TRBV7-2 and TRBJ2-5; 8 bases match TRBD2. Germline V gene sequence: CDR1 SGHTA, CDR2 FQGNSA. The CDR3 runs to 13 residues. The V and J ends lost 8 bases and 7 bases, in that order; junction bases with no gene match: 9. The CDR3 sequence is CASQEGLGGTQYF. CDR3 bases: TGTGCCAGCCAGGAGGGACTAGGAGGGACCCAGTACTTC.

This clonotype was seen only a few times. The rearrangement links TRBV3-1 to TRBJ1-2; 7 nucleotides line up with TRBD1. From germline, CDR1 is LGHDT and CDR2 YNNKEL (reference sequence). Germline trimming cut 4 bases from V and 2 bases from J; bases unmatched to any gene: 7. The CDR3 runs 15 residues. DNA of the CDR3: TGTGCCAGCAGCCCACGGGTGGGACAGAACTATGGCTACACCTTC. Translating gives CASSPRVGQNYGYTF.

The J gene is TRBJ2-2, the V gene TRBV20-1, with 14 bases matching TRBD2. The germline V gene encodes CDR1 DFQATT and CDR2 SNEGSKA (reference sequence). The CDR3 is made up of 15 amino acids. The J segment lost 6 bases and the V segment lost 5 bases, leaving 5 bases of the junction unmatched. The CDR3: CSASPGLAGAGELFF. The CDR3 DNA sequence: TGCAGTGCTTCCCCGGGACTAGCGGGAGCCGGGGAGCTGTTTTTT.

This clonotype was seen a handful of times. The chain uses TRBV20-1 and TRBJ2-2, with 8 bases fitting TRBD2. J lost 6 bases, V lost 6 bases, and 9 bases had no gene match. Germline V gene sequence: CDR1 DFQATT, CDR2 SNEGSKA (reference sequence). This CDR3 spans 14 amino acids. The CDR3 spells CSAHNAGGAGELFF. CDR3 in DNA: TGCAGTGCCCACAACGCGGGGGGAGCCGGGGAGCTGTTTTTT.

The table lists this clonotype with a few counts. The chain recombines TRBV20-1 with TRBJ1-4; D not certain. V dropped 1 base and J dropped 8 bases, with 11 bases sitting between them. There are 13 residues in the CDR3. The germline gives CDR1 DFQATT, CDR2 SNEGSKA (reference sequence). CDR3 in amino acids: CSARGLIKEKLFF. As DNA, the CDR3 is TGCAGTGCTAGAGGTCTGATAAAGGAAAAACTGTTTTTT.

The CDR3 nucleotides are TGCAGTGCTAGGACAGGGGGTCCCTACGAGCAGTACTTC. Translating gives CSARTGGPYEQYF. V and J are TRBV20-1 and TRBJ2-7; TRBD1 matches at 9 bases. Germline V gene lookup returns CDR1 DFQATT and CDR2 SNEGSKA (reference sequence). J gave up 2 bases and V 3 bases, and 2 bases lay outside the gene matches. The CDR3 totals 13 residues.